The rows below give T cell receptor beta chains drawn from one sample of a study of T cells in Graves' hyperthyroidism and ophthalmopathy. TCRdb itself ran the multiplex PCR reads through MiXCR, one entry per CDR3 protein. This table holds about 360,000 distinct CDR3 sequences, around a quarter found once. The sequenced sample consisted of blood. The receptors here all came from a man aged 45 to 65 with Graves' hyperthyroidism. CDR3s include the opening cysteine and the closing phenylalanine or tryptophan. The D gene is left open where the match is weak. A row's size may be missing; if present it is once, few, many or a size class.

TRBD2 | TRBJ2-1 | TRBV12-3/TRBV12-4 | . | CASSNSGRGRNEQFF | TGTGCCAGCAGTAATAGCGGGAGAGGTAGGAATGAGCAGTTCTTC
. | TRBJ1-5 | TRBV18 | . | CASSQGGSVGNQPQHF | TGTGCCAGCTCCCAGGGAGGAAGCGTCGGCAATCAGCCCCAGCATTTT
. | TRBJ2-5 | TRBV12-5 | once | CASAQSGLQETQYF | TGTGCTAGTGCCCAGTCGGGACTCCAAGAGACCCAGTACTTC
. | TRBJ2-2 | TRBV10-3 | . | CAIRGTDTGELFF | TGTGCCATCAGGGGGACGGACACCGGGGAGCTGTTTTTT
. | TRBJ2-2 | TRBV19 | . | CASSILAIANTGELFF | TGTGCCAGTAGTATCTTAGCTATCGCGAACACCGGGGAGCTGTTTTTT
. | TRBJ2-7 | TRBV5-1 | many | CASSLEYEQYF | TGCGCCAGCAGCTTGGAGTACGAGCAGTACTTC
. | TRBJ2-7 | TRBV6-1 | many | CASRETQRYEQYF | TGTGCCAGCAGGGAGACACAGCGCTACGAGCAGTACTTC
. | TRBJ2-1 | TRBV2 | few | CASTIGNKGGEQFF | TGTGCCAGCACGATAGGAAACAAAGGCGGTGAGCAGTTCTTC
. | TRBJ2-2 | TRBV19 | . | CASSITGIANTGELFF | TGTGCCAGTAGTATTACCGGGATAGCGAACACCGGGGAGCTGTTTTTT
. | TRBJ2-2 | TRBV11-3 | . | CASSLLGGSGELFF | TGTGCCAGCAGCTTGTTGGGAGGTAGCGGGGAGCTGTTTTTT
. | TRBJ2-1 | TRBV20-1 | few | CSAKPSYNEQFF | TGCAGCGCTAAGCCCTCCTACAATGAGCAGTTCTTC
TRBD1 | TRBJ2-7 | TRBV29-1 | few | CSVRGKGTGDHEQYF | TGCAGCGTTCGAGGCAAGGGGACAGGGGACCACGAGCAGTACTTC
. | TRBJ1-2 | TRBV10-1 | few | CASSVVDGYTF | TGCGCCAGCAGTGTCGTGGATGGCTACACCTTC
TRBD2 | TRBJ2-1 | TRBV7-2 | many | CASSKTSGSTYNEQFF | TGTGCCAGCAGCAAAACTAGCGGGAGTACCTACAATGAGCAGTTCTTC
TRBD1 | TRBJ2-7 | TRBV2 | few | CARSGGGEQYF | TGTGCCCGATCAGGGGGCGGTGAGCAGTACTTC
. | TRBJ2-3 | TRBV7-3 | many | CASSSKQGADTDTQYF | TGTGCCAGCAGCTCCAAACAGGGAGCAGACACAGATACGCAGTATTTT
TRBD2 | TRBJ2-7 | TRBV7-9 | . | CASSLGLAGVPEQYF | TGTGCCAGCAGCTTAGGACTAGCGGGAGTCCCCGAGCAGTACTTC
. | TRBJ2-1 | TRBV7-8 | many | CASSLSGTLSYNEQFF | TGTGCCAGCAGCTTATCGGGGACCCTTTCCTACAATGAGCAGTTCTTC
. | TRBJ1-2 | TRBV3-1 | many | CASSQDDGPNYGYTF | TGTGCCAGCAGCCAAGATGACGGGCCTAACTATGGCTACACCTTC
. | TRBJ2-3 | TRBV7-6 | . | CASSLAAVGTTDTQYF | TGTGCCAGCAGCTTAGCGGCCGTGGGGACCACAGATACGCAGTATTTT
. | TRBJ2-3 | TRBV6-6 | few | CASSYSNLGDTQYF | TGTGCCAGCAGTTACTCGAACCTGGGGGATACGCAGTATTTT
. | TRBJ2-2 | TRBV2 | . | CASSGSFKAGELFF | TGTGCCAGCAGCGGCAGTTTCAAAGCCGGGGAGCTGTTTTTT
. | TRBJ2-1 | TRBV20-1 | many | CSARESAYNEQFF | TGCAGTGCACGGGAGTCCGCCTACAATGAGCAGTTCTTC
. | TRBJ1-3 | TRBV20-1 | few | CSARESGRPIYF | TGCAGTGCTAGAGAATCAGGCCGACCCATATATTTT
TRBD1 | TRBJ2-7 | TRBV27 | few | CASSRAGGYEQYF | TGTGCCAGCAGTCGAGCAGGGGGCTACGAGCAGTACTTC
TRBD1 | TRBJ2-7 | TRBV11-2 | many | CASSFGTGAYEQYF | TGTGCCAGCAGCTTCGGGACAGGGGCCTACGAGCAGTACTTC
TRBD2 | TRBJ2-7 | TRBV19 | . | CASSPGTSGSEQYF | TGTGCCAGTAGCCCTGGGACTAGCGGGAGCGAGCAGTACTTC
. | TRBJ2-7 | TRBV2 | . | CASSTPRKDYYEQYF | TGTGCCAGCAGTACCCCGAGGAAAGACTACTACGAGCAGTACTTC
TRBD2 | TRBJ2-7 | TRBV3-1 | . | CASSQDLAGPGVDEQYF | TGTGCCAGCAGCCAAGATTTAGCGGGACCCGGGGTTGACGAGCAGTACTTC
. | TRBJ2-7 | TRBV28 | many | CASSLGQRPGEQYF | TGTGCCAGCAGTTTAGGTCAGCGCCCGGGCGAGCAGTACTTC
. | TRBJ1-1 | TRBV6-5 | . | CASSYVRVGLTEAFF | TGTGCCAGCAGTTACGTAAGGGTGGGACTGACTGAAGCTTTCTTT
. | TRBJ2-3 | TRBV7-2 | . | CASSFDWNTDTQYF | TGTGCCAGCAGCTTCGACTGGAACACAGATACGCAGTATTTT
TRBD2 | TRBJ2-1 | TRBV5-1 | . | CASSPNVLAGVSEQFF | TGCGCCAGCAGCCCTAACGTACTAGCGGGGGTGAGTGAGCAGTTCTTC
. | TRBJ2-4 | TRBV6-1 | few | CASREGVGNIQYF | TGTGCCAGCAGGGAGGGGGTTGGAAACATTCAGTACTTC
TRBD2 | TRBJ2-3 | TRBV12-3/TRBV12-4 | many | CASSSQKGASGSSDTQYF | TGTGCCAGCAGTTCCCAAAAGGGAGCTAGCGGGAGCTCAGATACGCAGTATTTT
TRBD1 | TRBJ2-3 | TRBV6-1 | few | CASRLTGGADTQYF | TGTGCCAGCAGGTTGACAGGGGGCGCAGATACGCAGTATTTT
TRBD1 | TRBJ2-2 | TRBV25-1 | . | CASSAVGQGYRELFF | TGTGCCAGCAGTGCCGTAGGACAGGGATACAGGGAGCTGTTTTTT
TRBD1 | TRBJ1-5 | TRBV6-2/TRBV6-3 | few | CATKQGIVNQPQHF | TGTGCCACCAAACAGGGGATCGTAAATCAGCCCCAGCATTTT
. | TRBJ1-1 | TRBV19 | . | CASSFGQTEAFF | TGTGCCAGTAGCTTCGGACAGACTGAAGCTTTCTTT
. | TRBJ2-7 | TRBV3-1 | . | CASSQASTGPTYEQYF | TGTGCCAGCAGCCAAGCTAGTACCGGTCCTACCTACGAGCAGTACTTC
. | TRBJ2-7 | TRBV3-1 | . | CASSRGQIFGAYEQYF | TGTGCCAGCAGCCGGGGACAAATTTTTGGGGCCTACGAGCAGTACTTC
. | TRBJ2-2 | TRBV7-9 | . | CASRTGPNTGELFF | TGTGCCAGCAGAACCGGGCCGAACACCGGGGAGCTGTTTTTT
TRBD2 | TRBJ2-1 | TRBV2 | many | CASSEGRELHNEQFF | TGTGCCAGCAGTGAGGGGCGGGAGCTCCACAATGAGCAGTTCTTC
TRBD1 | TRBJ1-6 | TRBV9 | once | CASSVEPGQGNSPLHF | TGTGCCAGCAGCGTCGAACCGGGACAGGGCAATTCACCCCTCCACTTT
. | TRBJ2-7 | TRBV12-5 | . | CASGLDLLGSSYEQYF | TGTGCTAGTGGTTTGGACCTACTGGGAAGCTCCTACGAGCAGTACTTC
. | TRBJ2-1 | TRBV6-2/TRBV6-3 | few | CASSPPGSEQFF | TGTGCCAGCAGTCCCCCGGGATCCGAGCAGTTCTTC
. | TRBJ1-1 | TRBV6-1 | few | CASSKGTMNTEAFF | TGTGCCAGCAGCAAAGGTACAATGAACACTGAAGCTTTCTTT